This T cell receptor beta chain was sequenced in a study of CD8 T cells in ankylosing spondylitis (dated by TCRdb to the late 2010s). Regarding the study in general: T cell receptor beta repertoires were profiled in healthy donors and ankylosing spondylitis patients so that disease-linked TCR variants could be found. The full study cohort was made up of approximately 27 ankylosing spondylitis patients and 108 healthy donors. Samples of peripheral blood were taken, and for ankylosing spondylitis patients, synovial fluid was collected as well.

This clonotype was detected a few times. Its antigen is still unknown. One base away there is no much larger clone; base qualities are not given. The full study reports these points: The disease-linked clones showed a CD8+ phenotype and occurred at relatively low frequencies in peripheral blood. Some TCR beta motif variants had previously been reported in synovial fluid and blood of reactive arthritis patients, which suggested common disease-initiation mechanisms. The disease-linked clones were reported to be significantly enriched in matched synovial fluid samples from ankylosing spondylitis patients. Blood from ankylosing spondylitis patients appeared to be characterized by a TCR beta motif composed of eight highly homologous amino acid variants.

This sample was sequenced with an Illumina HiSeq 2500. Quantitative 5'-RACE with molecular barcodes was used to prepare TCR beta libraries. In the source study's methods: Disease-linked TCR variants were identified with a new computational method built on a probabilistic model of VDJ rearrangement. TCRdb's own reprocessing of the public reads used fastp at Q25 and MiXCR and kept productive beta chains. Entries that share a CDR3 protein sequence are merged under the most common genes and DNA. The V and J calls shown here were made by TCRdb, not taken from the authors' results. This sample lists 80,000 to 90,000 distinct CDR3 sequences; under 30% were detected once. The ten largest clones add up to approximately 59% of the sample. The receptor comes from a male donor with ankylosing spondylitis or in good health (not recorded which). Sample: blood, either unsorted or a sorted T cell fraction (not recorded which).

The CDR3 here reads CASRPGLAGSDTQYF. The bases are TGTGCCAGCAGACCCGGACTAGCAGGCTCAGATACGCAGTATTTT. Recombination connected TRBV12-3 or TRBV12-4 to TRBJ2-3, and 8 junction bases match TRBD2. Trimmed from V: 6 bases; trimmed from J: 4 bases; junction bases lacking a gene match: 9. The CDR3 numbers 15 residues from cysteine through phenylalanine. Of the read, only the CDR3 DNA is kept; its 45 bases are in frame from base 1.